The 16 T cell receptor beta chains presented below share a single source sample, sequenced in a study of blood T cell repertoires in COVID-19. Method: immunoSEQ multiplex PCR; TCRdb's copy keeps in-frame clones and lacks some. The data contain around 700,000 clones, over 80% of them singletons. Sequencing was carried out using peripheral blood. All receptors derive from a woman aged 18-35 years with acute or convalescent COVID-19.

The V and J genes are TRBV7-8 and TRBJ2-2; 9 bases map to TRBD1. CDR1 is SGHVS, CDR2 FQNEAQ, per germline. V gave up 2 bases and J gave up 9 bases; unmatched junction bases: 4. CDR3 length: 14 amino acids. CDR3 residues: CASSLRDRARELFF. CDR3 coding DNA: TGTGCCAGCAGCTTAAGGGACAGGGCACGGGAGCTGTTTTTT.

The chain has TRBV4-1 and TRBJ1-1; 8 bases fit TRBD1. CDR1 and CDR2 (germline): MGHRA, YSYEKL. The CDR3 runs to 12 residues. The trim removed 6 bases at V and 3 bases at J, leaving 0 bases unmatched. CDR3 loop: CASRQGDTEAFF. CDR3 in DNA: TGCGCCAGCAGACAGGGGGACACTGAAGCTTTCTTT.

In this sample, this clone turned up once. Different DNA sequences within this sample yield the same CDR3. The rearrangement joins TRBV7-2 to TRBJ1-2; 9 bases fit TRBD1. Per the germline V gene, CDR1 is SGHTA and CDR2 is FQGNSA. After removal of 1 base from V and 3 bases from J, the junction contained 3 bases not matched to a gene. CDR3 length equals 15 residues. CDR3 DNA sequence: TGTGCCAGCAGCTTAGAGGGACAGGGTTACTATGGCTACACCTTC. Amino acids: CASSLEGQGYYGYTF.

The chain carries TRBV24-1 and TRBJ1-2, with 8 bases fitting TRBD1. The CDR3 has 15 amino acids. The junction had 5 bases not matched to a gene; V was cut back by 3 bases and J by 3 bases. Germline V lookup: CDR1 KGHDR, CDR2 SFDVKD. As DNA, the CDR3 is TGTGCCACCAGTGATCCCAGGGGGCCCGACTATGGCTACACCTTC. It specifies CATSDPRGPDYGYTF.

This rearrangement joins TRBV5-1 to TRBJ2-1, with D possibly matching TRBD2 (6 bases). This CDR3 is built from 13 residues. From germline, CDR1 is SGHRS and CDR2 YFSETQ. Trimming left V 3 bases short and J 5 bases short, with 9 bases between. CDR3 in DNA: TGCGCCAGCAGCTATGAGCGGGACAATGAGCAGTTCTTC. Protein sequence: CASSYERDNEQFF.

The V and J genes are TRBV4-1 and TRBJ2-3; the D gene is possibly TRBD2 (5 bases). V was shortened by 0 bases and J by 3 bases, with 10 bases between the two germline ends. The CDR3 loop spans 15 amino acids. Germline V CDR1 and CDR2: MGHRA, YSYEKL. This CDR3 reads CASSQELAGTDTQYF. CDR3 nucleotide sequence: TGCGCCAGCAGCCAAGAGCTAGCCGGAACAGATACGCAGTATTTT.

V usage is TRBV15 and J usage is TRBJ2-3, with 7 positions matching TRBD2. Trimming took 5 bases from V and 3 from J; bases not matched to a gene: 5. Germline V gene lookup returns CDR1 LNHNV and CDR2 YYDKDF (reference sequence). The CDR3 covers 14 residues. The CDR3, as DNA: TGTGCCACCAGCCCACTAGCGACGACAGATACGCAGTATTTT. It specifies CATSPLATTDTQYF.

The V gene is TRBV5-1, the J gene TRBJ1-4; 7 nucleotides align to TRBD1. Losses at the gene ends were 4 bases for V and 5 bases for J; bases not matched to a gene: 5. This CDR3 has 14 residues. Germline lookup yields CDR1 SGHRS and CDR2 YFSETQ. In DNA, the CDR3 is TGCGCCAGCAGCCCGGCGGGACAGAATGAAAAACTGTTTTTT. This gives the protein CASSPAGQNEKLFF.

The V call is TRBV10-3, the J call TRBJ1-2; no definite D call. Trimming pared 6 bases from V and 4 bases from J, leaving 15 bases between. This CDR3 is 14 amino acids long. CDR1 ENHRY and CDR2 SYGVKD come from the germline V gene. CDR3 in DNA: TGTGCCATCAGCCCGAGGATGGATTCCTATGGCTACACCTTC. This sequence encodes CAISPRMDSYGYTF.

The chain has TRBV5-1 and TRBJ2-5, with a tentative D call TRBD1 (6 bases). The CDR3 spans 14 residues. Trimming removed 2 bases from V and 5 bases from J, with 13 bases in between. Per the germline V gene, CDR1 is SGHRS and CDR2 is YFSETQ. In nucleotides, the CDR3 is TGCGCCAGCAGCTTTGGGGGCCGTATCGAGACCCAGTACTTC. This codes for CASSFGGRIETQYF.

The chain combines TRBV6-5 with TRBJ2-3, with a possible D match to TRBD2 (5 bases). Deletions cut 4 bases from V and 0 bases from J, with 11 bases between. Germline lookup yields CDR1 MNHEY and CDR2 SVGAGI. This CDR3 comprises 15 residues. The CDR3 region is CASSSGRTSTDTQYF. CDR3 coding DNA: TGTGCCAGCAGTTCTGGACGGACTAGCACAGATACGCAGTATTTT.

The V and J genes are TRBV13 and TRBJ2-3, with D perhaps TRBD2 (5 bases). V shed 6 bases and J shed 2 bases, with 15 bases lying between them. Per germline, CDR1 PRHDT and CDR2 FYEKMQ (reference sequence). This CDR3 region has 15 residues. CDR3 coding DNA: TGTGCCAGCAGTGGGTCGGCCGGGGACACAGATACGCAGTATTTT. It specifies CASSGSAGDTDTQYF.

The V and J genes are TRBV6-5 and TRBJ1-2; tentatively, D is TRBD1 (5 bases). This CDR3 has 12 amino acids. Germline CDR1 MNHEY, CDR2 SVGAGI. V shed 7 bases and J shed 6 bases, with 12 bases lying between them. The CDR3 reads CASTGFWDGYTF. In nucleotides, the CDR3 is TGTGCCAGCACAGGGTTTTGGGATGGCTACACCTTC.

This sequence joins TRBV10-3 and TRBJ1-1, with 7 nucleotides matching TRBD1. Germline V CDR1 and CDR2: ENHRY, SYGVKD. With V trimmed by 6 bases and J by 1 base, 8 bases remained unmatched. The CDR3 totals 15 residues. CDR3 loop: CAISKQGTQNTEAFF. CDR3 nucleotide sequence: TGTGCCATCAGCAAACAGGGGACTCAGAACACTGAAGCTTTCTTT.

The chain is built from TRBV6-5 and TRBJ2-2, with 9 bases that match TRBD1. With 7 bases clipped from V and 7 bases from J, the junction kept 7 bases outside the gene matches. Germline CDR1 and CDR2: MNHEY and SVGAGI. The CDR3 runs to 14 residues. CDR3 residues: CASKTGQGVGELFF. The CDR3 DNA reads as TGTGCCAGCAAGACGGGACAGGGAGTCGGGGAGCTGTTTTTT.

V gene TRBV6-5 combines with J gene TRBJ2-7; D unresolved. The CDR3 runs to 11 residues. The germline V gene has CDR1 MNHEY and CDR2 SVGAGI. Trimming shortened V by 7 bases and J by 7 bases, and 11 bases separated the two germline ends. The CDR3 spells CASIAEYEQYF. In DNA, the CDR3 is TGTGCCAGCATTGCCGAGTATGAGCAGTACTTC.